What follows is one TCR beta chain and its context. As yet, its antigen is unknown. The sample is drawn from a study of STAT5B mutations in CD4+ large granular lymphocyte leukemia. Findings and limits, study-wide: Top patient clones used TRBV06 genes more often: 8/27 versus 2/35 in controls.

This CDR3 region has 10 residues. V lost 8 bases, J lost 4 bases, and 6 bases lay in between. Germline V gene data show CDR1 as DFQATT and CDR2 as SNEGSKA (reference sequence). Produced via immunoSEQ multiplex PCR; TCRdb's table is partial and in-frame only. The table includes 20,000 to 25,000 clones, about three quarters detected once. Input material: CD4+ T cells from blood buffy coats. This sequence originates from a human donor in good health. The rearrangement uses TRBV20-1 and TRBJ1-5, with D unclear. In DNA form, the CDR3 reads TGCAGTTGGGGTAATCAGCCCCAGCATTTT. Translating gives CSWGNQPQHF.